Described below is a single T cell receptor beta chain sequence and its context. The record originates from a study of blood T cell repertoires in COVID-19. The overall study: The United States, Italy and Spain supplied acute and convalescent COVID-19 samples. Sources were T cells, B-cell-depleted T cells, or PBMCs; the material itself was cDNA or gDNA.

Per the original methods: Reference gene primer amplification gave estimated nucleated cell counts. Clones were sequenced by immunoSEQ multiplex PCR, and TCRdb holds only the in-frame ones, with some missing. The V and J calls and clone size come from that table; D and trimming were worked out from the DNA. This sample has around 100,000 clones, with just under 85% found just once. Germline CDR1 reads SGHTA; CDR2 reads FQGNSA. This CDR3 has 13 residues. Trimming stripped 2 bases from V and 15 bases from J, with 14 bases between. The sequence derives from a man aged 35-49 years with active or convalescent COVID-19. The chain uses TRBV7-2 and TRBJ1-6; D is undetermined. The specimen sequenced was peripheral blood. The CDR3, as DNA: TGTGCCAGCAGCTTAATGGGTGAGGTGGACCTCCACTTT. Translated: CASSLMGEVDLHF.